The 8 T cell receptor beta chains below come from one sample, sequenced in a study of shared clonotypes between healthy human individuals. Naive CD8 isolation took CD45RO-negative cells positively selected for CCR7 and excluded terminally differentiated effector memory CD45RA+ cells. Sequencing used immunoSEQ multiplex PCR; TCRdb keeps in-frame clones, though not all of them. The repertoire holds about 820,000 clones, with 80% to 95% as singletons. The sample taken for sequencing was naive CD8+ T cells sorted from blood. These receptors were taken from a man younger than 45 in good health.

V usage is TRBV11-2 and J usage is TRBJ1-1; the D gene is possibly TRBD1 (5 bases). CDR3 length equals 14 residues. CDR1 SGHAT and CDR2 FQNNGV come from the germline V gene. V was shortened by 1 base and J by 4 bases, with 10 bases between the two germline ends. CDR3 sequence: CASSLGGGRTEAFF. The CDR3 nucleotides are TGTGCCAGCAGCTTAGGCGGGGGACGCACTGAAGCTTTCTTT.

V gene TRBV28 combines with J gene TRBJ2-5; TRBD2 might be the D (6 bases). CDR3 length: 16 amino acids. V lost 2 bases to trimming and J lost 3 bases, with 16 bases between them. Germline values: CDR1 MDHEN, CDR2 SYDVKM. The CDR3 DNA is TGTGCCAGCAGTTTAGGCGCAGGGACTGGGGAAGAGACCCAGTACTTC. Translating it yields CASSLGAGTGEETQYF.

This clone was seen more than once but under ten times. The V call is TRBV25-1, the J call TRBJ2-7; D perhaps matches TRBD2 (6 bases). V lost 3 bases to trimming and J lost 6 bases, with 15 bases between them. This CDR3 is built from 14 residues. Looked up from germline, CDR1 is MGHDK and CDR2 is SYGVNS. This CDR3 is CASSEFRESSEQYF. Written as DNA, the CDR3 is TGTGCCAGCAGTGAGTTCCGGGAGTCATCCGAGCAGTACTTC.

The chain combines TRBV5-1 with TRBJ2-2; D possibly matches TRBD1 or TRBD2 (5 bases each). The CDR3 runs to 17 residues. The V end was cut by 0 bases, the J end by 4 bases, with 16 bases between. Looked up from germline, CDR1 is SGHRS and CDR2 is YFSETQ. As DNA, the CDR3 is TGCGCCAGCAGCTTGGCGGGGCTAAAAATCCCCACCGGGGAGCTGTTTTTT. Amino acids: CASSLAGLKIPTGELFF.

The chain carries TRBV28 and TRBJ1-3; TRBD1 might be the D (6 bases). Per the germline V gene, CDR1 is MDHEN and CDR2 is SYDVKM. This CDR3 has 15 residues. V was pared by 6 bases and J by 5 bases, with 17 bases between. The CDR3 sequence is CASREYREKRNTIYF. The DNA of the CDR3 is TGTGCCAGCAGAGAATACAGGGAGAAGAGAAACACCATATATTTT.

This chain joins TRBV9 and TRBJ2-2; 9 bases agree with TRBD1. CDR1 SGDLS and CDR2 YYNGEE come from the germline V gene. With 0 bases clipped from V and 6 bases from J, the junction kept 3 bases outside the gene matches. The CDR3 consists of 15 residues. The CDR3 loop reads CASSVDRGRAGELFF. In DNA form, the CDR3 reads TGTGCCAGCAGCGTAGACAGGGGGCGCGCCGGGGAGCTGTTTTTT.

V usage is TRBV5-1 and J usage is TRBJ2-5; 11 bases map to TRBD2. The germline V gene encodes CDR1 SGHRS and CDR2 YFSETQ. The CDR3 has 16 amino acids. V dropped 2 bases and J dropped 2; count of bases not matched to a gene: 5. CDR3 in DNA: TGCGCCAGCAGCTTTCTAGCGGGAGGTGCTCAAGAGACCCAGTACTTC. Translation gives CASSFLAGGAQETQYF.

This chain links TRBV4-1 with TRBJ2-3; D call uncertain. The germline V gene encodes CDR1 MGHRA and CDR2 YSYEKL. The ends were cut back, 3 bases at V and 2 bases at J, with 9 bases in the middle. The length of the CDR3 is 14 residues. The DNA of the CDR3 is TGCGCCAGCAGCCATGGCCGGACCACAGATACGCAGTATTTT. Protein: CASSHGRTTDTQYF.